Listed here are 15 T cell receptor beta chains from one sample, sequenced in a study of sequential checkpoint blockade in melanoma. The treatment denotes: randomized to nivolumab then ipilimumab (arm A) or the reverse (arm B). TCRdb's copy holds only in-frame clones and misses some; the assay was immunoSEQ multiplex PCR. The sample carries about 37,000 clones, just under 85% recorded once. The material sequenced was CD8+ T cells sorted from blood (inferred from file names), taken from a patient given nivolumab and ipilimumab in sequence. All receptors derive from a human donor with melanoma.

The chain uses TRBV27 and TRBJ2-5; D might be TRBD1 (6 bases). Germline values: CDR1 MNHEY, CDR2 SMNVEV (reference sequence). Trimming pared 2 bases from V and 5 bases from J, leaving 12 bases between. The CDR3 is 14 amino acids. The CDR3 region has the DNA TGTGCCAGCAGTTTACGACACAGGGAGGAGACCCAGTACTTC. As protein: CASSLRHREETQYF.

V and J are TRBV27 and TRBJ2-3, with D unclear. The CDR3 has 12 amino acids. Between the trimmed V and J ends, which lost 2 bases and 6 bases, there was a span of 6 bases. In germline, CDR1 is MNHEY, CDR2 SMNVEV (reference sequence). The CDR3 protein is CASSLIGDTQYF. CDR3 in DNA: TGTGCCAGCAGTTTAATTGGCGATACGCAGTATTTT.

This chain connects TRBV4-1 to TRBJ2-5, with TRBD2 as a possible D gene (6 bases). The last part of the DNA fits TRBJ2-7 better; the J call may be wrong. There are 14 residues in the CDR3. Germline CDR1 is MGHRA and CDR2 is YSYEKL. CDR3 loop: CASSQGLDTYEQYF. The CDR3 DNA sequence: TGCGCCAGCAGCCAAGGACTAGATACCTACGAGCAGTACTTC.

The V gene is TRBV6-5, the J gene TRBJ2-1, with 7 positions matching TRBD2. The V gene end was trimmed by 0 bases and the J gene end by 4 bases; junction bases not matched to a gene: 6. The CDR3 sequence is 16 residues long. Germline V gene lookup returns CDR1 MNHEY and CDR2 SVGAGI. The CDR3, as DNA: TGTGCCAGCAGTTACTCGGGGGGGGAGAAGTACAATGAGCAGTTCTTC. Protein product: CASSYSGGEKYNEQFF.

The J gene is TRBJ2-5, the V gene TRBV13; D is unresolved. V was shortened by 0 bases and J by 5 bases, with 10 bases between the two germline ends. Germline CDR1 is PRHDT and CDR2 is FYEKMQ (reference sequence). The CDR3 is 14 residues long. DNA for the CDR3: TGTGCCAGCAGCTTAGGGTCCCCAGCGGAGACCCAGTACTTC. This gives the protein CASSLGSPAETQYF.

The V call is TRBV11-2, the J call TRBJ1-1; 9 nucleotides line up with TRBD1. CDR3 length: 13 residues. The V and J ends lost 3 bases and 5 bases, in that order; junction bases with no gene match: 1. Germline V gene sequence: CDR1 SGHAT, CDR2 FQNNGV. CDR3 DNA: TGTGCCAGCAGCTTGACAGGGGGAACTGAAGCTTTCTTT. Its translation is CASSLTGGTEAFF.

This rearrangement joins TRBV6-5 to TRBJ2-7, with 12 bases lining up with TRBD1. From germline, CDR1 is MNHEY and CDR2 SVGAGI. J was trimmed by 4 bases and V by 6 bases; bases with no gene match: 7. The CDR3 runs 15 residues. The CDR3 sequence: CASSRPGQGAYEQYF. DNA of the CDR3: TGTGCCAGCAGCAGACCGGGACAGGGGGCTTACGAGCAGTACTTC.

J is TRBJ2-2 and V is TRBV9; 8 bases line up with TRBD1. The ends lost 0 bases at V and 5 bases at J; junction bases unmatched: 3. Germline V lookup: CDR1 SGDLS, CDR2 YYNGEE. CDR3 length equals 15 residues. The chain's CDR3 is CASSVDRGETGELFF. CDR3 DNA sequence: TGTGCCAGCAGCGTAGACAGGGGGGAAACCGGGGAGCTGTTTTTT.

For the CDR3, the DNA is TGCGCCAGCAGCTTGGTAGAGGGGGCAAATGAGCAGTTCTTC. This sequence encodes CASSLVEGANEQFF. The chain recombines TRBV5-1 with TRBJ2-1; 7 bases match TRBD1. Trimming took 0 bases from V and 7 from J; bases not matched to a gene: 4. This CDR3 is 14 amino acids long. The germline gives CDR1 SGHRS, CDR2 YFSETQ.

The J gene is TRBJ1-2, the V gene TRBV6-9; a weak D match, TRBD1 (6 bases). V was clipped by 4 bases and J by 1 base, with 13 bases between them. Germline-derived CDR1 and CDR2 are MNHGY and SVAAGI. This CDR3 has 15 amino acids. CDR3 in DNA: TGTGCCAGCAGTTCTCTACAGGGATTTAACTATGGCTACACCTTC. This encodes CASSSLQGFNYGYTF.

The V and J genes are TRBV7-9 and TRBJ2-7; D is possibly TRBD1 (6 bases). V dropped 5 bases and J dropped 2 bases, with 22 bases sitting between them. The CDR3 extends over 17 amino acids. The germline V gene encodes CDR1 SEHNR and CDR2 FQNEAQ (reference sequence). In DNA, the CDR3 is TGTGCCAGCAGCCCTCCTGTAGGGGGACGCAACCCCTACGAGCAGTACTTC. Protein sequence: CASSPPVGGRNPYEQYF.

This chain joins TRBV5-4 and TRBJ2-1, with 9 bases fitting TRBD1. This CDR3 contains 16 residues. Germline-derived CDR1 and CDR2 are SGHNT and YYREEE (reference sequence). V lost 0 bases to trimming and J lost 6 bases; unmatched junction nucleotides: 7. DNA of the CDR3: TGTGCCAGCAGCTTGGAGGGGACAGGGCGCCTCAATGAGCAGTTCTTC. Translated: CASSLEGTGRLNEQFF. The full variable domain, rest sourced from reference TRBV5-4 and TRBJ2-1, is ETGVTQSPTHLIKTRGQQVTLRCSSQSGHNTVSWYQQALGQGPQFIFQYYREEENGRGNFPPRFSGLQFPNYSSELNVNALELDDSALYLCASSLEGTGRLNEQFFGPGTRLTVL.

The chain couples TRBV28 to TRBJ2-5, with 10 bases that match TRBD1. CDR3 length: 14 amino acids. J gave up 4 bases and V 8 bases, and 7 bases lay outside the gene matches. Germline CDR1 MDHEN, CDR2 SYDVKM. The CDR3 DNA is TGTGCCAGCCAGCCGGGGACAGGGGCAGAGACCCAGTACTTC. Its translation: CASQPGTGAETQYF.

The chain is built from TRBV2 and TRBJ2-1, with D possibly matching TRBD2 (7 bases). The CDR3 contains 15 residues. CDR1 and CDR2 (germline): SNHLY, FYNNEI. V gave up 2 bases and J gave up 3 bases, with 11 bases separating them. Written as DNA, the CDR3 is TGTGCCAGCAGTGAACGGGGGGCCGACTACAATGAGCAGTTCTTC. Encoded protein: CASSERGADYNEQFF.

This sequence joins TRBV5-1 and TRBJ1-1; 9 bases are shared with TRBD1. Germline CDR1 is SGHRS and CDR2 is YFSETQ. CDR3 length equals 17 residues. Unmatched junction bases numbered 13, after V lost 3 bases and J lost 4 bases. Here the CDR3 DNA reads TGCGCCAGCAGCTCGGGGGACAGGGTCGGGCAGGGCACTGAAGCTTTCTTT. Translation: CASSSGDRVGQGTEAFF.